This T cell receptor (beta chain) was observed in a study of Ad26.COV2.S vaccination and SARS-CoV-2 variants. Findings and limits, study-wide: Using TCR breadth and depth analyses may have led to underestimated total T cell responses. Recipients of either vaccine or placebo displayed similar breadth of non-spike TCRs. Ad26.COV2.S recipients had broader spike-specific TCRs (P = 0.0014).

The table came from immunoSEQ multiplex PCR; TCRdb's copy has only in-frame clones and leaves some out. Of about 350,000 clones in the sample, around 90% were seen once. As for this clone: Its antigen is unknown.

This TCR was sampled from a human donor who had recovered from COVID-19. The sample consisted of peripheral blood, taken after recovery from COVID-19.

In DNA, the CDR3 is TGTGCCAGCAGCTTAGTGGGGCCCTCCTACAATGAGCAGTTCTTC. This sequence encodes CASSLVGPSYNEQFF. The chain recombines TRBV7-8 with TRBJ2-1; a possible D gene is TRBD1 (5 bases). The CDR3 loop spans 15 amino acids. Germline V gene data show CDR1 as SGHVS and CDR2 as FQNEAQ. Trimming removed 1 base from V and 0 bases from J, with 7 bases in between. Together with reference TRBV7-8 and TRBJ2-1, the CDR3 gives the full variable domain: GAGVSQSPRYKVAKRGQDVALRCDPISGHVSLFWYQQALGQGPEFLTYFQNEAQLDKSGLPSDRFFAERPEGSVSTLKIQRTQQEDSAVYLCASSLVGPSYNEQFFGPGTRLTVL.